This T cell receptor (beta chain) comes out of a study of cytomegalovirus exposure and HLA in healthy donors. Donors were drawn from the roughly 130-subject validation cohort, separate from the roughly 670-subject first cohort. About this clone itself: Its antigen remains unidentified.

V lost 0 bases to trimming and J lost 0 bases; unmatched junction nucleotides: 2. This CDR3 has 16 residues. The germline V gene encodes CDR1 SGDLS and CDR2 YYNGEE. Profiled with immunoSEQ multiplex PCR; TCRdb holds only in-frame clones, not every one. The sample lists about 150,000 clones; 90% to 95% were seen once. General observations from the study: Cytomegalovirus status was reportedly diagnosed by the classifier with high sensitivity and specificity. Three CMV-associated chains proved CMV antigen-specific in vitro. Rarity characterized most TCR sequences, yet some public TCRs appeared in many donors.

This chain links TRBV9 with TRBJ2-1; 8 nucleotides align to TRBD2. This clonotype originated in a man between 18 and 35 years old in good health and CMV-seronegative. The sequencing input was PBMCs. Written as DNA, the CDR3 is TGTGCCAGCAGCGTAGGACTAGCGAGCTCCTACAATGAGCAGTTCTTC. This translates into CASSVGLASSYNEQFF.